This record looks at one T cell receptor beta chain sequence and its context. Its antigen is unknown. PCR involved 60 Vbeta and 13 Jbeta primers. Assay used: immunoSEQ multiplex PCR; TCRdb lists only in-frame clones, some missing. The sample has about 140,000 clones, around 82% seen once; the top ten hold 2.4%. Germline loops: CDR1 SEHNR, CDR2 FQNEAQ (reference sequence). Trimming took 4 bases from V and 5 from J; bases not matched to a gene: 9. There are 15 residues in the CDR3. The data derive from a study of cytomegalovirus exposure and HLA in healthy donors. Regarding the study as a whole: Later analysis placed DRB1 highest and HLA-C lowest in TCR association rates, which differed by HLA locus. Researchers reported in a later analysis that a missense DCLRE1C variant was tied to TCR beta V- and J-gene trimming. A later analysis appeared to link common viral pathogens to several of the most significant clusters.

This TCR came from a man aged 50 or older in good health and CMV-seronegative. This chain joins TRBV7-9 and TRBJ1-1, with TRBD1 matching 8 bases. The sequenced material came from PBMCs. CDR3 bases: TGTGCCAGCAGCTCCCCGACAGGGGAAAGGACTGAAGCTTTCTTT. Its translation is CASSSPTGERTEAFF.